Listed below are T cell receptor beta chains from one sample, sequenced in a study of T cells after yellow fever vaccination. One entry per CDR3 protein, called by TCRdb with MiXCR from the 5' RACE reads. The sample shows 500,000 to 700,000 distinct CDR3 sequences, roughly a fifth of them seen only once. The sample was PBMCs, taken 15 days after the yellow fever booster vaccination. All receptors derive from a man between 25 and 39 years old who received the YFV17D yellow fever vaccine. The CDR3 runs from the conserved cysteine through the conserved F or W. The order of the fields is J gene, V gene, D gene, clone size, CDR3 DNA, CDR3 protein. D genes are given only for firm matches. Only some rows state a clone size, as once, few, many or a class for expanded clones.

>TRBJ2-1|TRBV29-1|-|-
TGCAGCGGTGGGCTATGGGGGTCCAATGAGCAGTTCTTC
CSGGLWGSNEQFF
>TRBJ2-1|TRBV18|-|-
TGTGCCAGCTCACCAGCTACAGGGACCTTTTACAATGAGCAGTTCTTC
CASSPATGTFYNEQFF
>TRBJ2-1|TRBV24-1|-|many
TGTGCCACCAGTGATTTGGCCCCTACGTCCTACAATGAGCAGTTCTTC
CATSDLAPTSYNEQFF
>TRBJ2-1|TRBV18|-|-
TGTGCCAGCTCCCCCTTTTCTGACAGCAATGAGCAGTTCTTC
CASSPFSDSNEQFF
>TRBJ2-6|TRBV7-6|-|-
TGTGCCAGCACACCGGGACTGCGCTCTGGGGCCAACGTCCTGACTTTC
CASTPGLRSGANVLTF
>TRBJ2-6|TRBV19|-|once
TGTGCCAGTAGTAAGCAGGGGAGGGTCTCTGGGGCCAACGTCCTGACTTTC
CASSKQGRVSGANVLTF
>TRBJ2-5|TRBV20-1|-|few
TGCAGTGCTAGTCAGGGAAGTAACCGGGAGACCCAGTACTTC
CSASQGSNRETQYF
>TRBJ2-1|TRBV10-3|-|-
TGTGCCATCAGTTACTCGGAGGGCCGTAATGAGCAGTTCTTC
CAISYSEGRNEQFF
>TRBJ2-2|TRBV7-2|-|-
TGTGCCAGCAGCCTTACCGCAACAATCCCCAGTGTCGGGGAGCTGTTTTTT
CASSLTATIPSVGELFF
>TRBJ2-5|TRBV20-1|TRBD1|-
TGCAGTGCTAGGGGGGACAGACAAGAGACCCAGTACTTC
CSARGDRQETQYF
>TRBJ2-5|TRBV5-1|-|few
TGCGCCAGCACCCCTACCATTGGCGAGACCCAGTACTTC
CASTPTIGETQYF
>TRBJ2-3|TRBV28|TRBD2|few
TGTGCCAGCAGACGAATAGCGGGAACCAGCACAGATACGCAGTATTTT
CASRRIAGTSTDTQYF
>TRBJ2-1|TRBV10-3|-|-
TGTGCCATCCCCCGAAGGGACCGGAGCTCCTACAATGAGCAGTTCTTC
CAIPRRDRSSYNEQFF
>TRBJ2-1|TRBV20-1|-|many
TGCAGTGCTAGGGATCTCGACAATGAGCAGTTCTTC
CSARDLDNEQFF
>TRBJ2-1|TRBV25-1|-|few
TGTGCCAGCAGTGAATTAGTTTACGGGATGAGCTCCTACAATGAGCAGTTCTTC
CASSELVYGMSSYNEQFF
>TRBJ2-1|TRBV20-1|TRBD2|-
TGCAGTGCTAGGTGGCTAGCGGGAGTGCCCGCACAAAATGAGCAGTTCTTC
CSARWLAGVPAQNEQFF
>TRBJ2-5|TRBV7-9|-|-
TGTGCCAGCAGCCTCCCGCACCTAGAGACCCAGTACTTC
CASSLPHLETQYF
>TRBJ1-5|TRBV12-3/TRBV12-4|TRBD1|-
TGTGCCAGCAGGGGGACAGGTTTTGGTAGCAATCAGCCCCAGCATTTT
CASRGTGFGSNQPQHF
>TRBJ2-5|TRBV18|TRBD1|-
TGTGCCAGCTCACCGACCGGGACAGGGGTAGAGACCCAGTACTTC
CASSPTGTGVETQYF
>TRBJ2-5|TRBV4-2|TRBD2|-
TGTGCCAGCAGTGATAGCGGGAGGGAGCAAGAGACCCAGTACTTC
CASSDSGREQETQYF
>TRBJ2-5|TRBV20-1|-|few
TGCAGTGCTAGAGATAGGGACGGAGAGACCCAGTACTTC
CSARDRDGETQYF
>TRBJ2-1|TRBV7-9|-|few
TGTGCCAGCAGCCCTCGGACAGGAGGGAATGAGCAGTTCTTC
CASSPRTGGNEQFF
>TRBJ2-7|TRBV5-1|-|few
TGCGCCAGCAGCTTGGACCGGGACGGATCCTACGAGCAGTACTTC
CASSLDRDGSYEQYF
>TRBJ2-7|TRBV6-1|-|few
TGTGCCAGCAGCCAACGGATGAGCTCCTACGAGCAGTACTTC
CASSQRMSSYEQYF
>TRBJ2-3|TRBV10-2|TRBD2|few
TGCGCCAGCAGAACCCTGACTAGCGGGGCGGCCGATACGCAGTATTTT
CASRTLTSGAADTQYF
>TRBJ2-3|TRBV20-1|-|-
TGCAGTGCTAGTCAGGGGTCCACAGATACGCAGTATTTT
CSASQGSTDTQYF
>TRBJ2-2|TRBV29-1|TRBD2|-
TGCACCACGCGGGGGGCGGATTCCGGGGAGCTGTTTTTT
CTTRGADSGELFF
>TRBJ1-5|TRBV7-2|-|few
TGTGCCAGCAGCTTAGCATATGGGGCGGGCCTCTCGCCCCAGCATTTT
CASSLAYGAGLSPQHF
>TRBJ2-7|TRBV7-9|TRBD1|few
TGTGCCAGCACCCAGACAGGGGTCGACGAGCAGTACTTC
CASTQTGVDEQYF
>TRBJ1-2|TRBV7-9|TRBD1|many
TGTGCCAGCAGCGTCGGGACAGGGGACGGCTACACCTTC
CASSVGTGDGYTF
>TRBJ2-3|TRBV7-9|-|-
TGTGCCAGCAGCAAACAGGGCCTCAGCACAGATACGCAGTATTTT
CASSKQGLSTDTQYF
>TRBJ2-7|TRBV20-1|-|-
TGCAGTGCTAGTCCGGCTAGCGTGCCCTACGAGCAGTACTTC
CSASPASVPYEQYF
>TRBJ2-5|TRBV27|TRBD1|-
TGTGCCAGCAGTTTCTACAGGGGGCGGAGGGAGACCCAGTACTTC
CASSFYRGRRETQYF
>TRBJ2-1|TRBV18|-|few
TGTGCCAGCACATCACGGGGACTTCAGTTTTACAATGAGCAGTTCTTC
CASTSRGLQFYNEQFF
>TRBJ2-7|TRBV12-3/TRBV12-4|TRBD2|-
TGTGCCAGCAGTTTTTCTGCGGGAGGGGCCGAGCAGTACTTC
CASSFSAGGAEQYF
>TRBJ2-3|TRBV4-2|TRBD2|few
TGTGCCAGCAGCCAAGATACGGCTAGCGGAACCACAGATACGCAGTATTTT
CASSQDTASGTTDTQYF
>TRBJ2-3|TRBV7-2|TRBD2|few
TGTGCCAGCAGCTTACTCCTAGCGGGAGGGTTTGGCACAGATACGCAGTATTTT
CASSLLLAGGFGTDTQYF